This passage covers 23 T cell receptor beta chains from one sample sequenced in a study of T cell repertoires in cytomegalovirus infection. These receptors have no known antigen. TCRdb re-derived calls from the reads in MiXCR, one entry per CDR3 protein. The table records hundreds of thousands of distinct CDR3 sequences, approximately 31% of them present only once. The source was cultured CD8+ T cells from PBMCs, collected from culture after CMV antigen stimulation. Receptors originate from a human donor in good health (CMV status not recorded). Some clones in this sample may be carry-over from other donors' samples.

This clonotype was counted only a few times. J is TRBJ1-5 and V is TRBV2; maybe TRBD1 (5 bases). The CDR3 consists of 15 residues. The V and J ends lost 8 bases and 6 bases respectively, with 20 bases between them. Germline V gene lookup returns CDR1 SNHLY and CDR2 FYNNEI. CDR3 sequence reads: CASSNGGSLGQPQHF. The DNA of the CDR3 is TGTGCCAGCTCAAACGGGGGGAGTCTAGGTCAGCCCCAGCATTTT. Full variable domain (missing parts from reference TRBV2 and TRBJ1-5): EPEVTQTPSHQVTQMGQEVILRCVPISNHLYFYWYRQILGQKVEFLVSFYNNEISEKSEIFDDQFSVERPDGSNFTLKIRSTKLEDSAMYFCASSNGGSLGQPQHFGDGTRLSIL.

This clonotype occurred many times. The V gene is TRBV12-3 or TRBV12-4, the J gene TRBJ1-2; no clear D gene. CDR3 length: 14 residues. The germline V and J ends were trimmed by 3 bases and 0 bases, with 8 bases remaining between them. The CDR3 loop is CASSFIGTNYGYTF. The CDR3 DNA reads as TGTGCCAGCAGTTTCATAGGGACTAACTATGGCTACACCTTC.

The gene calls are TRBV7-9 and TRBJ2-7; TRBD1 might be the D (6 bases). The CDR3 is 19 residues long. The germline V gene has CDR1 SEHNR and CDR2 FQNEAQ (reference sequence). V was clipped by 5 bases and J by 2 bases, with 28 bases between them. CDR3 residues: CASSRRYVPGAIVTYEQYF. The CDR3, as DNA: TGTGCCAGCAGCCGGAGATATGTCCCAGGGGCCATTGTCACCTACGAGCAGTACTTC.

This chain connects TRBV6-5 to TRBJ2-3; 15 nucleotides agree with TRBD2. The CDR3 extends over 19 amino acids. Germline CDR1 is MNHEY and CDR2 is SVGAGI. V shed 0 bases, J shed 0 bases, and the junction held 4 bases outside the gene matches. CDR3 amino acids: CASSYSGLAGGASTDTQYF. DNA of the CDR3: TGTGCCAGCAGTTACTCGGGACTAGCGGGGGGAGCTAGCACAGATACGCAGTATTTT.

The V gene is TRBV29-1, the J gene TRBJ1-2, with TRBD1 as a possible D gene (5 bases). The CDR3 sequence is 17 residues long. Germline V lookup: CDR1 SQVTM, CDR2 ANQGSEA. The V end lost 2 bases, the J end lost 4 bases, and 23 bases lay between the germline ends. The CDR3 region is CSVEIAGRPVYGYGYTF. The CDR3 DNA follows: TGCAGCGTTGAAATCGCGGGACGGCCTGTCTACGGCTATGGCTACACCTTC.

The chain is built from TRBV12-3 or TRBV12-4 and TRBJ1-1; D perhaps matches TRBD1 (5 bases). V lost 7 bases, J lost 9 bases, and 12 bases lay in between. This CDR3 region has 11 residues. The CDR3, as DNA: TGTGCCAGCATTTTTGGGACCCAAGCTTTCTTT. Amino acids: CASIFGTQAFF.

The V call is TRBV20-1, the J call TRBJ2-1; TRBD2 matches at 9 bases. Trimming cost V 3 bases and J 4 bases; bases outside gene matches: 7. The germline CDR1 and CDR2 sequences are DFQATT and SNEGSKA (reference sequence). The length of the CDR3 is 15 residues. The DNA of the CDR3 is TGCAGTGCTAGGGGGATAGCGGGGGCGTACAATGAGCAGTTCTTC. It encodes CSARGIAGAYNEQFF.

V gene TRBV19 combines with J gene TRBJ1-1; possibly TRBD1 for D (5 bases). The CDR3 is made up of 15 amino acids. Trimming removed 0 bases at V and 4 bases at J, with 12 bases between. Germline CDR1 and CDR2: LNHDA and SQIVND (reference sequence). CDR3 sequence: CASSIDGGTGTEAFF. In DNA form, the CDR3 reads TGTGCCAGTAGTATAGATGGGGGAACAGGCACTGAAGCTTTCTTT.

The chain employs TRBV10-1 and TRBJ2-2; the match to TRBD1 covers 8 bases. Per the germline V gene, CDR1 is WNHNN and CDR2 is SYGVQD (reference sequence). The ends lost 4 bases at V and 1 base at J; junction bases unmatched: 14. The CDR3 contains 19 residues. The CDR3 nucleotides are TGCGCCAGCAGTGTTCAGGGGGCGATCGGTTTTGTGAACACCGGGGAGCTGTTTTTT. It encodes CASSVQGAIGFVNTGELFF.

This clonotype showed up just a few times. This rearrangement joins TRBV6-2 or TRBV6-3 to TRBJ2-6, with D perhaps TRBD2 (6 bases). Germline-derived CDR1 and CDR2 are MNHEY and SVGEGT. Trimming pared 8 bases from V and 0 bases from J, leaving 26 bases between. This CDR3 contains 20 residues. The CDR3 nucleotides read TGTGCCAGCGGAGGGACCGCCTTTCGTCAGATGGGCTCTGGGGCCAACGTCCTGACTTTC. Protein sequence: CASGGTAFRQMGSGANVLTF.

This clonotype was recorded many times. This chain uses TRBV7-8 with TRBJ2-3; TRBD2 matches 14 bases. CDR3 size: 21 residues. After removal of 5 bases from V and 3 bases from J, the junction contained 19 bases not matched to a gene. Germline V gives CDR1 SGHVS, CDR2 FQNEAQ. CDR3 protein: CASSIGHGRLAGGPRTDTQYF. The CDR3 region has the DNA TGTGCCAGCAGCATCGGGCATGGTCGACTAGCGGGGGGGCCGAGGACAGATACGCAGTATTTT.

There are many counts of this clonotype. The chain joins TRBV7-9 to TRBJ2-1, with 10 positions matching TRBD1. The CDR3 loop spans 17 amino acids. V lost 0 bases to trimming and J lost 8 bases; unmatched junction nucleotides: 10. Germline V gene sequence: CDR1 SEHNR, CDR2 FQNEAQ (reference sequence). CDR3 protein: CASSLASLGQGFDEQFF. The DNA for the CDR3 is TGTGCCAGCAGCTTAGCGAGTTTGGGACAGGGGTTTGATGAGCAGTTCTTC.

The chain uses TRBV7-8 and TRBJ2-1; D not certain. Trimming took 4 bases from V and 6 from J, leaving 10 bases between them. The germline CDR1 and CDR2 sequences are SGHVS and FQNEAQ. The CDR3 runs to 13 residues. CDR3 sequence: CASSSIRRNEQFF. CDR3 DNA: TGTGCCAGCAGCTCGATTCGGCGCAATGAGCAGTTCTTC.

This sequence joins TRBV7-4 and TRBJ2-5, with D possibly TRBD1 on 7 matching bases. The V end lost 5 bases, the J end lost 1 base, and 14 bases lay between the germline ends. The CDR3 covers 15 residues. CDR1 and CDR2 (germline): SGHVT, SQSDAQ. CDR3 residues: CASSLRGEFQETQYF. The CDR3 DNA sequence: TGTGCCAGCAGCCTCAGGGGGGAATTCCAAGAGACCCAGTACTTC.

In this sample, this clonotype turned up a few times. This sequence joins TRBV28 and TRBJ1-3; 7 bases line up with TRBD1. Per germline, CDR1 MDHEN and CDR2 SYDVKM. The CDR3 length is 19 residues. Trimming at V came to 7 bases and at J to 0 bases, leaving 18 bases not matched to a gene. CDR3 in amino acids: CASTDLGTALGSSGNTIYF. CDR3 DNA: TGTGCCAGCACCGACCTCGGGACAGCCCTTGGGAGCTCTGGAAACACCATATATTTT.

Points on this clonotype: The DNA is omitted, as the CDR3 cannot be located on it reliably, and the CDR3 follows TCRdb's listing. The chain carries TRBV7-5 and TRBJ2-3; the DNA was not used to check the table's D call, TRBD1. TRBV7-5 is shown as a pseudogene. The CDR3 is 18 amino acids in total, end residues counted. CDR3 loop: CISVPETPANGSTDTQYF.

This clonotype was seen a handful of times. This chain uses TRBV7-9 with TRBJ2-4; D might be TRBD1 (5 bases). Deletions cut 0 bases from V and 4 bases from J, with 7 bases between. Germline V gene lookup returns CDR1 SEHNR and CDR2 FQNEAQ (reference sequence). This CDR3 contains 14 residues. CDR3: CASSLAAGKNIQYF. CDR3 nucleotides: TGTGCCAGCAGCTTAGCGGCAGGGAAAAACATTCAGTACTTC.

This chain joins TRBV7-3 and TRBJ1-1; D not certain. CDR1 is SGHTA and CDR2 is FQGTGA in the germline V gene. This CDR3 has 16 residues. The V and J ends lost 3 bases and 3 bases respectively, with 17 bases between them. The CDR3: CASSFWALSPDTEAFF. The CDR3 nucleotides are TGTGCCAGCAGCTTCTGGGCCCTGAGCCCGGACACTGAAGCTTTCTTT.

This clonotype was seen a handful of times. The rearrangement uses TRBV7-9 and TRBJ1-5, with no clear D. CDR1 SEHNR and CDR2 FQNEAQ come from the germline V gene (reference sequence). CDR3 length: 14 residues. Trimming took 5 bases from V and 0 from J, leaving 8 bases between them. CDR3 nucleotide sequence: TGTGCCAGCAGCGGAATCGGTAGCAATCAGCCCCAGCATTTT. Its protein product is CASSGIGSNQPQHF. The whole variable domain, remainder taken from reference TRBV7-9 and TRBJ1-5, is DTGVSQNPRHKITKRGQNVTFRCDPISEHNRLYWYRQTLGQGPEFLTYFQNEAQLEKSRLLSDRFSAERPKGSFSTLEIQRTEQGDSAMYLCASSGIGSNQPQHFGDGTRLSIL.

This chain connects TRBV6-6 to TRBJ2-7; D may match TRBD1 or TRBD2 (5 bases each). Germline assignment: CDR1 MNHNY and CDR2 SVGAGI (reference sequence). This CDR3 region has 12 residues. The V end lost 5 bases, the J end lost 7 bases, and 12 bases lay between the germline ends. CDR3 amino acids: CASSQGRPEQYV. The CDR3 DNA follows: TGTGCCAGCAGTCAGGGACGGCCGGAGCAGTACGTC.

This clonotype was observed a handful of times. The chain uses TRBV27 and TRBJ2-6, with no clear D. CDR3 length: 13 amino acids. Germline V gene sequence: CDR1 MNHEY, CDR2 SMNVEV (reference sequence). The germline V and J ends were trimmed by 10 bases and 0 bases, with 7 bases remaining between them. The CDR3 DNA follows: TGTGCCACCTCATACTCTGGGGCCAACGTCCTGACTTTC. Translation: CATSYSGANVLTF. Full variable domain (remainder filled in from reference TRBV27 and TRBJ2-6): EAQVTQNPRYLITVTGKKLTVTCSQNMNHEYMSWYRQDPGLGLRQIYYSMNVEVTDKGDVPEGYKVSRKEKRNFPLILESPSPNQTSLYFCATSYSGANVLTFGAGSRLTVL.

The V and J genes are TRBV6-2 or TRBV6-3 and TRBJ1-2; D unclear. The length of the CDR3 is 17 residues. Germline V gene sequence: CDR1 MNHEY, CDR2 SVGEGT. V lost 6 bases and J 2 bases, leaving 22 bases between the germline ends. The CDR3 loop reads CASRAAGRQALNYGYTF. CDR3 sequence (DNA): TGTGCCAGCAGGGCTGCTGGGAGGCAGGCCCTAAACTATGGCTACACCTTC.

As regards this clonotype: A read error may be the cause here, since a much bigger clone is one base away. The V and J genes are TRBV7-2 and TRBJ1-1; D ambiguous. Germline loops: CDR1 SGHTA, CDR2 FQGNSA. There are 13 residues in the CDR3. The CDR3 spells CASSLGPVTEVFF. CDR3 nucleotide sequence: TGTGCCAGCAGCTTAGGTCCGGTGACTGAAGTTTTCTTT.